The 28 T cell receptor beta chains below all came from one sample that was sequenced in a study of blood T cell repertoires in COVID-19. This table comes from immunoSEQ multiplex PCR, and its TCRdb copy is limited to in-frame clones, with some not included. This table holds about 55,000 clones, 85% found once. The source material was peripheral blood. These receptors came from a human donor in a cohort sampled during active COVID-19.

The CDR3 spells CASSMSGTRTDTQYF. The CDR3 DNA reads as TGTGCCAGTAGTATGAGCGGGACGCGCACAGATACGCAGTATTTT. The chain joins TRBV19 to TRBJ2-3, with 7 nucleotides matching TRBD2. CDR3 length equals 15 residues. The junction had 4 bases not matched to a gene; V was cut back by 3 bases and J by 1 base. CDR1 is LNHDA, CDR2 SQIVND, per germline (reference sequence). Full variable domain (outside the CDR3, taken from reference TRBV19 and TRBJ2-3): DGGITQSPKYLFRKEGQNVTLSCEQNLNHDAMYWYRQDPGQGLRLIYYSQIVNDFQKGDIAEGYSVSREKKESFPLTVTSAQKNPTAFYLCASSMSGTRTDTQYFGPGTRLTVL.

The J gene is TRBJ2-3, the V gene TRBV7-9, with D possibly matching TRBD1 (6 bases). Trimming shortened V by 5 bases and J by 8 bases, and 20 bases separated the two germline ends. Germline values: CDR1 SEHNR, CDR2 FQNEAQ (reference sequence). The CDR3 covers 15 residues. CDR3 in DNA: TGTGCCAGCAGCCGAGACAGGTTGATGGGGAGTACGCAGTATTTT. Amino acids: CASSRDRLMGSTQYF.

The rearrangement uses TRBV10-3 and TRBJ2-7; TRBD1 might be the D (6 bases). CDR1 is ENHRY, CDR2 SYGVKD, per germline. The V and J ends lost 5 bases and 0 bases respectively, with 14 bases between them. This CDR3 has 15 amino acids. The CDR3 nucleotides read TGTGCCATCAGTCCCCGCCGGGACACCTCCTACGAGCAGTACTTC. Translation gives CAISPRRDTSYEQYF.

CDR3 DNA: TGCGCCAGCAGGGGACAGCAAAACACCGGGGAGCTGTTTTTT. Encoded protein: CASRGQQNTGELFF. The V gene is TRBV5-1, the J gene TRBJ2-2; 7 nucleotides align to TRBD1. V trimming: 5 bases; J trimming: 2 bases; junction bases outside the gene matches: 3. There are 14 residues in the CDR3. The V gene's germline CDR1 is SGHRS and CDR2 YFSETQ. The whole variable domain, remainder taken from reference TRBV5-1 and TRBJ2-2, is KAGVTQTPRYLIKTRGQQVTLSCSPISGHRSVSWYQQTPGQGLQFLFEYFSETQRNKGNFPGRFSGRQFSNSRSEMNVSTLELGDSALYLCASRGQQNTGELFFGEGSRLTVL.

The chain couples TRBV12-3 or TRBV12-4 to TRBJ2-2; unclear D gene. The CDR3 runs 13 residues. V was cut by 7 bases and J by 4 bases, with 10 bases left in between. As DNA, the CDR3 is TGTGCCAGCAACCTGCTACTCACCGGGGAGCTGTTTTTT. This translates into CASNLLLTGELFF.

V gene TRBV12-3 or TRBV12-4 combines with J gene TRBJ2-1; tentatively, D is TRBD2 (5 bases). V was cut by 6 bases and J by 6 bases, with 12 bases left in between. The CDR3 totals 13 residues. CDR3 sequence: CASSLWEINEQFF. The CDR3 nucleotides read TGTGCCAGCAGCCTTTGGGAGATCAATGAGCAGTTCTTC.

The chain joins TRBV11-2 to TRBJ2-1; TRBD1 aligns across 9 bases. Germline V gene sequence: CDR1 SGHAT, CDR2 FQNNGV. The CDR3 spans 15 residues. J was trimmed by 8 bases and V by 0 bases; bases with no gene match: 5. The CDR3 nucleotides read TGTGCCAGCAGCTTAGACGGGACAGGGATCTATGAGCAGTTCTTC. Translated: CASSLDGTGIYEQFF.

This clone turned up a few times. This sequence joins TRBV27 and TRBJ2-1, with D possibly matching TRBD2 (5 bases). The germline V gene has CDR1 MNHEY and CDR2 SMNVEV (reference sequence). This CDR3 spans 13 amino acids. Trimming stripped 2 bases from V and 3 bases from J, with 5 bases between. CDR3 loop: CASSLGSYNEQFF. The DNA of the CDR3 is TGTGCCAGCAGTTTAGGGAGCTACAATGAGCAGTTCTTC.

This clone has a single count. The chain combines TRBV10-3 with TRBJ2-1; the D gene is possibly TRBD1 (6 bases). CDR1 and CDR2 (germline): ENHRY, SYGVKD. The CDR3 is made up of 15 amino acids. The V gene lost 6 bases and the J gene lost 1 base, with 13 bases spanning the gap. The CDR3 bases are TGTGCCATCAGGGCCGGGACAACATCCTACAATGAGCAGTTCTTC. Translating it yields CAIRAGTTSYNEQFF.

The V call is TRBV5-6, the J call TRBJ2-3, with TRBD1 matching over 8 bases. Trimming took 3 bases from V and 0 from J; bases not matched to a gene: 12. Germline assignment: CDR1 SGHDT and CDR2 YYEEEE. The CDR3 has 18 residues. CDR3 DNA: TGTGCCAGCAGCTCTTTAATTTCAGGGGGCACTAGCACAGATACGCAGTATTTT. Residues: CASSSLISGGTSTDTQYF. Full variable domain (rest looked up from reference TRBV5-6 and TRBJ2-3): DAGVTQSPTHLIKTRGQQVTLRCSPKSGHDTVSWYQQALGQGPQFIFQYYEEEERQRGNFPDRFSGHQFPNYSSELNVNALLLGDSALYLCASSSLISGGTSTDTQYFGPGTRLTVL.

This rearrangement joins TRBV24-1 to TRBJ1-2, with D uncertain. The CDR3 covers 13 residues. Germline values: CDR1 KGHDR, CDR2 SFDVKD. The V end was cut by 6 bases, the J end by 0 bases, with 7 bases between. The CDR3 coding sequence is TGTGCCACCAGTACAGAATCTAACTATGGCTACACCTTC. Translated: CATSTESNYGYTF.

This clone was recorded a few times. The gene calls are TRBV28 and TRBJ2-2; 9 positions agree with TRBD1. Trimming took 4 bases from V and 0 from J; bases not matched to a gene: 6. CDR1 and CDR2 from the germline V gene are MDHEN and SYDVKM. The CDR3 is made up of 17 amino acids. The chain's CDR3 is CASSSGQGFTNTGELFF. As DNA, the CDR3 is TGTGCCAGCAGTTCGGGACAGGGCTTTACGAACACCGGGGAGCTGTTTTTT.

This chain joins TRBV19 and TRBJ1-4, with no clear D. CDR3 length equals 13 residues. The V gene's germline CDR1 is LNHDA and CDR2 SQIVND (reference sequence). Trimming took off 6 bases at V and 5 bases at J, with 10 bases between the two ends. The DNA for the CDR3 is TGTGCCAGTAGCCCCCCGGGAAATGAAAAACTGTTTTTT. Amino acid sequence: CASSPPGNEKLFF.

The rearrangement uses TRBV29-1 and TRBJ1-1; D remains unclear. Germline CDR1 is SQVTM and CDR2 is ANQGSEA. The CDR3 length is 13 residues. Deletions cut 3 bases from V and 4 bases from J, with 12 bases between. The CDR3 coding sequence is TGCAGCGTTGAGACGACTGGCGGCACTGAAGCTTTCTTT. Its translation is CSVETTGGTEAFF.

This clone was recorded once. The V call is TRBV7-2, the J call TRBJ2-1; 7 nucleotides agree with TRBD1. The ends lost 3 bases at V and 7 bases at J; junction bases unmatched: 3. The CDR3 spans 13 residues. CDR1 and CDR2 (germline): SGHTA, FQGNSA. CDR3 sequence (DNA): TGTGCCAGCAGCTTTGACAGGGCTAATGAGCAGTTCTTC. It is translated as CASSFDRANEQFF. Full variable domain (outside the CDR3, taken from reference TRBV7-2 and TRBJ2-1): GAGVSQSPSNKVTEKGKDVELRCDPISGHTALYWYRQSLGQGLEFLIYFQGNSAPDKSGLPSDRFSAERTGGSVSTLTIQRTQQEDSAVYLCASSFDRANEQFFGPGTRLTVL.

J is TRBJ1-2 and V is TRBV7-2; D possibly corresponds to TRBD1 (5 bases). The CDR3 spans 13 residues. The germline V gene encodes CDR1 SGHTA and CDR2 FQGNSA. Trimming left V 5 bases short and J 4 bases short, with 11 bases between. This CDR3 reads CASSPQGTYGYTF. Written as DNA, the CDR3 is TGTGCCAGCAGCCCCCAGGGTACCTATGGCTACACCTTC.

DNA for the CDR3: TGTGCCAGTAGCCCCCGGTCCCTAGATACGCAGTATTTT. Its translation is CASSPRSLDTQYF. The chain uses TRBV19 and TRBJ2-3; D is unclear. V was clipped by 6 bases and J by 5 bases, with 12 bases between them. This CDR3 is 13 amino acids long. Germline lookup yields CDR1 LNHDA and CDR2 SQIVND (reference sequence).

V and J are TRBV19 and TRBJ2-7; D may be TRBD2 (7 bases). Germline-derived CDR1 and CDR2 are LNHDA and SQIVND (reference sequence). This CDR3 is built from 14 residues. Deletions cut 3 bases from V and 4 bases from J, with 13 bases between. The DNA of the CDR3 is TGTGCCAGTAGTATCGGGGGGCTTCAATACGAGCAGTACTTC. Protein: CASSIGGLQYEQYF.

The gene calls are TRBV9 and TRBJ1-5, with D possibly TRBD1 on 6 matching bases. The CDR3 runs to 14 residues. Trimming shortened V by 4 bases and J by 2 bases, and 10 bases separated the two germline ends. In germline, CDR1 is SGDLS, CDR2 YYNGEE. This CDR3 reads CASSQGFGNQPQHF. CDR3 nucleotide sequence: TGTGCCAGCAGCCAGGGGTTTGGCAATCAGCCCCAGCATTTT.

CDR3 region: CASSEERGLEYGYTF. CDR3 sequence (DNA): TGTGCCAGCAGTGAAGAGAGGGGGCTAGAGTATGGCTACACCTTC. This rearrangement joins TRBV6-1 to TRBJ1-2; TRBD1 agrees at 7 bases. The CDR3 is 15 residues long. CDR1 and CDR2 from the germline V gene are MNHNS and SASEGT. After removal of 1 base from V and 5 bases from J, the junction contained 7 bases not matched to a gene.

The genes are TRBV10-3 and TRBJ2-1, with 8 bases identical to TRBD2. Germline lookup yields CDR1 ENHRY and CDR2 SYGVKD. The length of the CDR3 is 15 residues. Germline trimming cut 2 bases from V and 2 bases from J; bases unmatched to any gene: 2. CDR3 in amino acids: CAISEGTSPYNEQFF. Here the CDR3 DNA reads TGTGCCATCAGTGAGGGGACTAGTCCCTACAATGAGCAGTTCTTC.

This chain links TRBV5-8 with TRBJ1-2; 9 nucleotides align to TRBD1. The germline CDR1 and CDR2 sequences are SGHTS and YDEGEE. CDR3 length: 14 amino acids. The V gene end was trimmed by 2 bases and the J gene end by 7 bases; junction bases not matched to a gene: 6. The CDR3, as DNA: TGTGCCAGCAGCTTCGACAGGGGGTTGGTTGGCTACACCTTC. Translation: CASSFDRGLVGYTF.

J is TRBJ1-4 and V is TRBV4-1; 12 bases agree with TRBD1. CDR1 and CDR2 (germline): MGHRA, YSYEKL. J lost 8 bases, V lost 2 bases, and 3 bases had no gene match. This CDR3 region has 15 residues. The CDR3 coding sequence is TGCGCCAGCAGCCAATCGGGACAGGGGGCGGAAAAACTGTTTTTT. Amino acids: CASSQSGQGAEKLFF.

The chain joins TRBV2 to TRBJ1-6; TRBD1 might be the D (5 bases). The germline V gene encodes CDR1 SNHLY and CDR2 FYNNEI. V dropped 8 bases and J dropped 6 bases, with 11 bases sitting between them. This CDR3 is 13 amino acids long. The CDR3 DNA reads TGTGCCAGCGTGACAGATTTTAATTCACCCCTCCACTTT. It encodes CASVTDFNSPLHF.

This chain joins TRBV2 and TRBJ2-7; D unresolved. V was trimmed by 3 bases and J by 1 base, leaving 10 bases between them. This CDR3 spans 14 amino acids. Germline loops: CDR1 SNHLY, CDR2 FYNNEI. CDR3 coding DNA: TGTGCCAGCAGTGACGACTCCCGGTCCTACGAGCAGTACTTC. Its protein is CASSDDSRSYEQYF.

The chain uses TRBV11-2 and TRBJ1-1; tentatively, D is TRBD1 (6 bases). CDR3 length equals 13 residues. V lost 6 bases and J 1 base, leaving 9 bases between the germline ends. The germline gives CDR1 SGHAT, CDR2 FQNNGV. Here the CDR3 reads CASRVQGNTEAFF. The CDR3 region has the DNA TGTGCCAGCAGGGTACAGGGGAACACTGAAGCTTTCTTT.

The chain has TRBV18 and TRBJ2-2; D call uncertain. The CDR3 covers 13 residues. V lost 5 bases and J 5 bases, leaving 9 bases between the germline ends. Germline lookup yields CDR1 KGHSH and CDR2 LQKENI. Written as DNA, the CDR3 is TGTGCCAGCTCAATTATGGAGACCGGGGAGCTGTTTTTT. Translation gives CASSIMETGELFF.

This clone was seen a single time. The chain is built from TRBV5-1 and TRBJ2-7; 10 bases agree with TRBD2. The germline V gene has CDR1 SGHRS and CDR2 YFSETQ. The V gene end was trimmed by 4 bases and the J gene end by 2 bases; junction bases not matched to a gene: 6. This CDR3 comprises 15 residues. CDR3 bases: TGCGCCAGCAGCACCGGACTAGCGGTGGCCTACGAGCAGTACTTC. Its protein is CASSTGLAVAYEQYF.